This entry concerns a single TCR beta chain. These data belong to a study of blood T cell repertoires in COVID-19. Study details: The United States, Italy and Spain were the sources of the acute and convalescent COVID-19 samples. PBMCs, B-cell-depleted T cells, or T cells provided the cDNA or gDNA that made up the material.

The CDR3 is made up of 15 amino acids. Germline V gene data show CDR1 as SGDLS and CDR2 as YYNGEE. Germline trimming cut 4 bases from V and 10 bases from J; bases unmatched to any gene: 12. In the original workflow: Scientists estimated how many nucleated cells there were by amplifying reference gene primers. Here immunoSEQ multiplex PCR was the method, and the copy in TCRdb shows in-frame clones only, minus some. V and J calls and clone size come straight from that table; D and trimming were deduced from the DNA. The sample comprises 150,000 to 200,000 clones, nearly 90% of which are singletons, and about 22% rests with the top ten.

The rearrangement links TRBV9 to TRBJ2-1; 9 nucleotides match TRBD2. Input material: peripheral blood. The receptor was derived from a man aged 55 to 70 with active or convalescent COVID-19. CDR3: CASSPGGTSIKEQFF. The CDR3 nucleotides read TGTGCCAGCAGCCCCGGAGGGACTAGCATAAAGGAGCAGTTCTTC.